The 22 T cell receptor beta chains in this list originate from one sample, sequenced in a study of cytomegalovirus exposure and HLA in healthy donors. 13 Jbeta primers and 60 Vbeta primers were used for the PCR. Produced via immunoSEQ multiplex PCR; TCRdb's table is partial and in-frame only. The sample has 200,000 to 250,000 clones, just over 75% seen once; the top ten hold 0.63%. The material sequenced was PBMCs. Receptor source: a man younger than 35 in good health and CMV-seronegative.

CDR3 region: CASSPGGGPKMEGYTF. DNA for the CDR3: TGTGCCAGCAGCCCCGGCGGAGGGCCCAAAATGGAGGGCTACACCTTC. The chain carries TRBV7-3 and TRBJ1-2; no reliable D call. V was trimmed by 5 bases and J by 8 bases, leaving 24 bases between them. The CDR3 is 16 residues long. Germline V gene sequence: CDR1 SGHTA, CDR2 FQGTGA.

The chain employs TRBV29-1 and TRBJ1-1; D not certain. The CDR3 spans 12 residues. The V gene lost 4 bases and the J gene lost 1 base, with 7 bases spanning the gap. Germline lookup yields CDR1 SQVTM and CDR2 ANQGSEA. The CDR3 spells CSVALRNTEAFF. Written as DNA, the CDR3 is TGCAGCGTTGCCCTCCGGAACACTGAAGCTTTCTTT.

The chain uses TRBV6-1 and TRBJ2-7; a possible D gene is TRBD2 (5 bases). Germline assignment: CDR1 MNHNS and CDR2 SASEGT. Trimming pared 3 bases from V and 2 bases from J, leaving 11 bases between. This CDR3 is built from 14 residues. The CDR3, as DNA: TGTGCCAGCAGTGAGTCGGGAATGGCCTACGAGCAGTACTTC. Its protein product is CASSESGMAYEQYF.

V gene TRBV2 combines with J gene TRBJ2-5; 14 bases fit TRBD2. The end of the DNA is better explained by TRBJ2-7, so the J call may be wrong. This CDR3 region has 18 residues. The germline V gene encodes CDR1 SNHLY and CDR2 FYNNEI. The chain's CDR3 is CASRGSGLAGGQAYEQYF. Here the CDR3 DNA reads TGTGCCAGCAGGGGTTCTGGACTAGCGGGAGGACAAGCCTACGAGCAGTACTTC.

The chain employs TRBV6-4 and TRBJ2-7; 11 bases are a match to TRBD2. Germline-derived CDR1 and CDR2 are MRHNA and SNTAGT. This CDR3 spans 13 amino acids. J gave up 4 bases and V 5 bases, and 1 base lay outside the gene matches. The CDR3 sequence is CASSRTSGYEQYF. As DNA, the CDR3 is TGTGCCAGCAGTAGGACTAGCGGGTACGAGCAGTACTTC.

The chain has TRBV11-3 and TRBJ2-5; 15 bases agree with TRBD2. V lost 5 bases to trimming and J lost 5 bases; unmatched junction nucleotides: 6. Germline CDR1 SGHNT, CDR2 YENEEA. The CDR3 covers 16 residues. The DNA of the CDR3 is TGTGCCAGCAGCGGAGGGACTAGCGGGAGGTTGGAGACCCAGTACTTC. The encoded protein is CASSGGTSGRLETQYF.

This clone was counted between two and nine times. This rearrangement joins TRBV18 to TRBJ2-1; unclear D gene. The ends were cut back, 2 bases at V and 6 bases at J, with 8 bases in the middle. Germline V gene data show CDR1 as KGHSH and CDR2 as LQKENI. The CDR3 covers 13 residues. CDR3 protein: CASSPGVPNEQFF. The DNA of the CDR3 is TGTGCCAGCTCACCAGGAGTCCCCAATGAGCAGTTCTTC.

The gene calls are TRBV6-5 and TRBJ1-2; a possible D gene is TRBD1 (6 bases). From germline, CDR1 is MNHEY and CDR2 SVGAGI. The CDR3 sequence is 14 residues long. Trimming cost V 7 bases and J 8 bases, with 20 bases left between them. The CDR3 DNA follows: TGTGCCAGCACTCCCTCGCAGGGGTTGGAGGGCTACACCTTC. Translating gives CASTPSQGLEGYTF.

The chain joins TRBV27 to TRBJ2-1, with 9 positions matching TRBD1. Germline V gene data show CDR1 as MNHEY and CDR2 as SMNVEV (reference sequence). This CDR3 region has 14 residues. The ends lost 2 bases at V and 8 bases at J; junction bases unmatched: 4. The CDR3: CASSLTGTGYEQFF. The CDR3 coding sequence is TGTGCCAGCAGTTTAACGGGGACAGGGTATGAGCAGTTCTTC.

V and J are TRBV5-8 and TRBJ1-1, with 7 bases lining up with TRBD1. The CDR3 totals 16 residues. Trimming took 2 bases from V and 1 from J; bases not matched to a gene: 8. Germline V lookup: CDR1 SGHTS, CDR2 YDEGEE. The CDR3: CASSFQLGTENTEAFF. CDR3 coding DNA: TGTGCCAGCAGCTTCCAACTGGGGACAGAGAACACTGAAGCTTTCTTT.

The V gene is TRBV27, the J gene TRBJ2-1; 7 bases match TRBD2. Germline loops: CDR1 MNHEY, CDR2 SMNVEV (reference sequence). J was trimmed by 4 bases and V by 4 bases; bases with no gene match: 10. This CDR3 contains 16 residues. The CDR3 DNA sequence: TGTGCCAGCAGTTCCCCCGCTAGCGGAACTTACAATGAGCAGTTCTTC. Residues: CASSSPASGTYNEQFF.

This clone has a single count. The gene calls are TRBV29-1 and TRBJ2-7; 8 positions match TRBD2. The germline V gene encodes CDR1 SQVTM and CDR2 ANQGSEA. This CDR3 has 13 residues. With 6 bases clipped from V and 2 bases from J, the junction kept 6 bases outside the gene matches. The CDR3 sequence: CSVGTGLAYEQYF. The CDR3 DNA sequence: TGCAGCGTGGGAACGGGACTAGCCTACGAGCAGTACTTC.

V usage is TRBV7-3 and J usage is TRBJ2-1, with D possibly TRBD2 on 5 matching bases. Trimming shortened V by 8 bases and J by 9 bases, and 14 bases separated the two germline ends. CDR1 and CDR2 from the germline V gene are SGHTA and FQGTGA. This CDR3 is built from 12 residues. CDR3 protein: CASGVVGGEQFF. CDR3 nucleotide sequence: TGTGCCAGCGGGGTGGTAGGAGGTGAGCAGTTCTTC. The variable domain in full, completed from reference TRBV7-3 and TRBJ2-1, reads GAGVSQTPSNKVTEKGKYVELRCDPISGHTALYWYRQSLGQGPEFLIYFQGTGAADDSGLPNDRFFAVRPEGSVSTLKIQRTERGDSAVYLCASGVVGGEQFFGPGTRLTVL.

In DNA form, the CDR3 reads TGTGCCAGCAGTGAATGGCAGGGTGGGTTAGAGACCCAGTACTTC. The encoded protein is CASSEWQGGLETQYF. The genes are TRBV6-1 and TRBJ2-5, with a tentative D call TRBD1 (5 bases). V lost 2 bases and J 4 bases, leaving 14 bases between the germline ends. Germline loops: CDR1 MNHNS, CDR2 SASEGT. The CDR3 is 15 residues long.

This rearrangement joins TRBV27 to TRBJ2-3; weak D call: TRBD1 (6 bases). CDR1 is MNHEY and CDR2 is SMNVEV in the germline V gene (reference sequence). CDR3 size: 13 residues. V gave up 6 bases and J gave up 5 bases, with 12 bases separating them. CDR3 in DNA: TGTGCCAGCAGGACTTGGGGGCGAGATACGCAGTATTTT. As protein: CASRTWGRDTQYF.

J is TRBJ1-1 and V is TRBV19; D unclear. The ends were cut back, 2 bases at V and 4 bases at J, with 14 bases in the middle. The CDR3 is 15 residues long. The V gene's germline CDR1 is LNHDA and CDR2 SQIVND (reference sequence). CDR3 protein: CASSIFGRRGTEAFF. CDR3 sequence (DNA): TGTGCCAGTAGTATATTTGGGAGGCGCGGCACTGAAGCTTTCTTT.

The rearrangement uses TRBV7-9 and TRBJ2-1, with TRBD2 matching over 7 bases. With 5 bases clipped from V and 4 bases from J, the junction kept 8 bases outside the gene matches. The CDR3 has 15 residues. Germline CDR1 SEHNR, CDR2 FQNEAQ (reference sequence). In DNA form, the CDR3 reads TGTGCCAGCAGCCTCGGGACTATATTATACAATGAGCAGTTCTTC. Its translation: CASSLGTILYNEQFF.

This sequence joins TRBV5-1 and TRBJ2-1; D is unresolved. Germline-derived CDR1 and CDR2 are SGHRS and YFSETQ. The CDR3 loop spans 14 amino acids. Trimming removed 0 bases at V and 7 bases at J, with 11 bases between. The CDR3 is CASSLAEVGNEQFF. The CDR3 DNA is TGCGCCAGCAGCTTGGCTGAGGTTGGGAATGAGCAGTTCTTC.

The rearrangement uses TRBV20-1 and TRBJ2-1; D is ambiguous. V was clipped by 3 bases and J by 10 bases, with 7 bases between them. Germline-derived CDR1 and CDR2 are DFQATT and SNEGSKA (reference sequence). The CDR3 length is 10 residues. CDR3 amino acids: CSARRREQFF. The CDR3 region has the DNA TGCAGTGCTAGGCGGCGGGAGCAGTTCTTC.

The table lists this clone with a few counts. V usage is TRBV29-1 and J usage is TRBJ2-3; 8 bases are a match to TRBD2. The CDR3 length is 14 residues. Germline V lookup: CDR1 SQVTM, CDR2 ANQGSEA. V dropped 3 bases and J dropped 3; count of bases not matched to a gene: 5. CDR3 amino acids: CSVETGGPTDTQYF. As DNA, the CDR3 is TGCAGCGTTGAGACGGGAGGGCCGACAGATACGCAGTATTTT.

The V call is TRBV27, the J call TRBJ1-2; D call uncertain. The germline V and J ends were trimmed by 6 bases and 12 bases, with 20 bases remaining between them. CDR3 length: 13 residues. CDR1 MNHEY and CDR2 SMNVEV come from the germline V gene (reference sequence). The CDR3 DNA sequence: TGTGCCAGCAGCCTTACAGCCTTCTACGGCCACACCTTC. It specifies CASSLTAFYGHTF.

The chain carries TRBV30 and TRBJ1-1; D might be TRBD1 (5 bases). CDR3 length: 12 amino acids. The germline V and J ends were trimmed by 1 base and 14 bases, with 17 bases remaining between them. Looked up from germline, CDR1 is GTSNPN and CDR2 is SVGIG (reference sequence). CDR3 sequence (DNA): TGTGCCTGGAGTGAGGGGATGGGCTTTCCGTTCTTT. Its translation is CAWSEGMGFPFF.